Listed below are T cell receptor beta chains from one sample, sequenced in a study of OX40 agonist ivuxolimab in advanced cancers. Sequencing used immunoSEQ multiplex PCR; TCRdb keeps in-frame clones, though not all of them. The top ten hold more than 0.8% of the sample, which has approximately 58,000 clones, 65% to 90% seen once. Sequencing was performed on CD4+ or CD8+ T cells sorted from blood, taken in a trial of the OX40 agonist ivuxolimab. The origin of the receptors is an adult with an advanced solid tumor such as melanoma, head and neck, liver or kidney cancer. CDR3s include the opening cysteine and the closing phenylalanine or tryptophan. The order of the fields is D gene, clone size, V gene, J gene, CDR3 protein, CDR3 DNA. D genes are given only for firm matches. Clone size, where shown, is once, few, many, or a class for clones that have expanded.

D: -
size: -
V: TRBV10-3
J: TRBJ2-5
CDR3: CAIRSAGRETQYF
DNA: TGTGCCATCCGCTCAGCGGGCCGGGAGACCCAGTACTTC

D: TRBD2
size: once
V: TRBV2
J: TRBJ2-7
CDR3: CASTGTSAPEQYF
DNA: TGTGCCAGCACCGGGACTAGCGCCCCCGAGCAGTACTTC

D: -
size: -
V: TRBV20-1
J: TRBJ2-7
CDR3: CSAPGVYEQYF
DNA: TGCAGTGCCCCGGGTGTCTACGAGCAGTACTTC

D: -
size: -
V: TRBV5-1
J: TRBJ2-7
CDR3: CASSLGLPGPYEQYF
DNA: TGCGCCAGCAGCCTCGGACTCCCTGGCCCCTACGAGCAGTACTTC

D: TRBD1
size: -
V: TRBV14
J: TRBJ1-1
CDR3: CASSQVFGTANTEAFF
DNA: TGTGCCAGCAGCCAAGTCTTCGGGACAGCGAACACTGAAGCTTTCTTT

D: -
size: few
V: TRBV28
J: TRBJ2-6
CDR3: CASSFWSGANVLTF
DNA: TGTGCCAGCAGTTTTTGGAGTGGGGCCAACGTCCTGACTTTC

D: -
size: -
V: TRBV7-8
J: TRBJ1-3
CDR3: CASSLAYSGVGNTIYF
DNA: TGTGCCAGCAGCTTAGCTTACTCAGGGGTTGGAAACACCATATATTTT

D: TRBD2
size: once
V: TRBV6-5
J: TRBJ2-7
CDR3: CASSSGLLGEQYF
DNA: TGTGCCAGCAGTTCGGGACTATTGGGCGAGCAGTACTTC

D: -
size: once
V: TRBV7-9
J: TRBJ2-5
CDR3: CASSLLRDTSFQETQYF
DNA: TGTGCCAGCAGCTTACTCCGGGACACTTCGTTCCAAGAGACCCAGTACTTC

D: -
size: -
V: TRBV5-1
J: TRBJ1-1
CDR3: CASSSGDRNTEAFF
DNA: TGCGCCAGCAGCTCCGGTGACAGGAACACTGAAGCTTTCTTT

D: -
size: -
V: TRBV5-1
J: TRBJ2-2
CDR3: CASSIRVLTGELFF
DNA: TGCGCCAGCAGCATCCGGGTCCTCACCGGGGAGCTGTTTTTT

D: TRBD2
size: once
V: TRBV2
J: TRBJ2-5
CDR3: CASKRAGGPRIRETQYF
DNA: TGTGCCAGCAAACGAGCGGGAGGGCCGCGGATTAGGGAGACCCAGTACTTC

D: -
size: few
V: TRBV2
J: TRBJ2-2
CDR3: CASRGAGRNTGELFF
DNA: TGTGCCAGTAGAGGAGCAGGGAGGAACACCGGGGAGCTGTTTTTT

D: -
size: once
V: TRBV2
J: TRBJ2-7
CDR3: CASSPSYEQYF
DNA: TGTGCCAGCAGTCCATCCTACGAGCAGTACTTC

D: TRBD1
size: -
V: TRBV6-6
J: TRBJ1-4
CDR3: CASNTGGTTTNEKLFF
DNA: TGTGCCAGCAATACAGGGGGGACCACAACTAATGAAAAACTGTTTTTT

D: -
size: -
V: TRBV28
J: TRBJ1-2
CDR3: CASSPGVNYGYTF
DNA: TGTGCCAGCAGCCCAGGGGTTAACTATGGCTACACCTTC

D: -
size: -
V: TRBV5-5
J: TRBJ2-5
CDR3: CASSSLITWAKETQYF
DNA: TGTGCCAGCAGCTCCCTGATCACCTGGGCTAAAGAGACCCAGTACTTC

D: TRBD1
size: -
V: TRBV6-5
J: TRBJ1-2
CDR3: CASSSWTGLGYGYTF
DNA: TGTGCCAGCAGTTCGTGGACAGGGTTGGGGTATGGCTACACCTTC

D: -
size: -
V: TRBV4-1
J: TRBJ2-4
CDR3: CASSHRAGLAKNIQYF
DNA: TGCGCCAGCAGCCATCGGGCAGGGCTAGCCAAAAACATTCAGTACTTC

D: TRBD1
size: few
V: TRBV16
J: TRBJ1-2
CDR3: CASRPTDRGRGYTF
DNA: TGTGCCAGCCGCCCTACGGACAGGGGAAGAGGCTACACCTTC